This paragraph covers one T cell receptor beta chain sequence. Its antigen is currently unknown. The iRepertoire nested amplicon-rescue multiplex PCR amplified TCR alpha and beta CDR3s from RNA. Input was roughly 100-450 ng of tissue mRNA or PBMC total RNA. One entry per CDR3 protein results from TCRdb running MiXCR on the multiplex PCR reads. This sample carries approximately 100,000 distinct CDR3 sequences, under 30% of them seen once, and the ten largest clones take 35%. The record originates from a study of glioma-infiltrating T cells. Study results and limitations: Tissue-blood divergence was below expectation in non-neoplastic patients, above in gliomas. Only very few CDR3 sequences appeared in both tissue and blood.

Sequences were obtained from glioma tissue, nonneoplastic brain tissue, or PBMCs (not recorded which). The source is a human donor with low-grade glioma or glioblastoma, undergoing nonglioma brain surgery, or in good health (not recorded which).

The CDR3 reads CASSLFRGANDEQFF. The CDR3 DNA is TGTGCCAGCAGCTTATTCCGGGGGGCCAATGACGAGCAGTTCTTC. The chain couples TRBV2 to TRBJ2-1, with TRBD2 as a possible D gene (7 bases). This CDR3 is built from 15 residues. CDR1 and CDR2 (germline): SNHLY, FYNNEI. Trimming stripped 6 bases from V and 10 bases from J, with 22 bases between.